This T cell receptor (beta chain) came from a study of blood T cell repertoires in COVID-19. The method was immunoSEQ multiplex PCR; TCRdb's version includes in-frame clones alone and lacks a portion of them. The data contain about 120,000 clones, approximately 78% of them singletons. Trimming pared 3 bases from V and 0 bases from J, leaving 8 bases between. The CDR3 contains 13 residues. Germline CDR1 reads DFQATT; CDR2 reads SNEGSKA (reference sequence). The specimen sequenced was peripheral blood. This sequence originates from an older man with acute or convalescent COVID-19. V gene TRBV20-1 combines with J gene TRBJ1-1; no firm D call. The CDR3 region has the DNA TGCAGTGCTAGTGACGTTATGAACACTGAAGCTTTCTTT. Its protein product is CSASDVMNTEAFF.